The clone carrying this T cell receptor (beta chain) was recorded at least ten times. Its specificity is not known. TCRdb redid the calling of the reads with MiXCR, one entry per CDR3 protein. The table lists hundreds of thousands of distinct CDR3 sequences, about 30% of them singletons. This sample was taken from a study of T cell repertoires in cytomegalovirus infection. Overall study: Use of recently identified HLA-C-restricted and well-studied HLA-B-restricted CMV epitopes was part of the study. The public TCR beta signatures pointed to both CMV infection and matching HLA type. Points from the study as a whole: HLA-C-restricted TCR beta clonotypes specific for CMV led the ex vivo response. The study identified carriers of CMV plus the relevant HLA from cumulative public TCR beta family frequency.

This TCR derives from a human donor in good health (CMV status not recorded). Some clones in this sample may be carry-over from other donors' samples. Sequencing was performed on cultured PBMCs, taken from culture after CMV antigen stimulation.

The CDR3 is CASSLPPLVFQETQYF. As DNA, the CDR3 is TGTGCCAGCAGCCTCCCCCCACTGGTCTTTCAAGAGACCCAGTACTTC. The chain links TRBV7-6 to TRBJ2-5; D is undetermined. From germline, CDR1 is SGHVS and CDR2 FNYEAQ. The CDR3 has 16 amino acids. V lost 5 bases, J lost 2 bases, and 18 bases lay in between.